This TCR beta chain was obtained from a study of breast tumors, draining lymph nodes, adjacent tissues listed by TCRdb under 2016. As for the study more broadly: In breast cancer patients, the study compared the TCR beta repertoires of tumor, adjacent nontumor tissue and axillary lymph nodes. The study aimed to assess the relationships and possible T-cell exchange between tumor, surrounding tissue and draining lymph node repertoires in human breast cancer. What the research found in general, with its limitations: The data were considered consistent with most tumor T cells being derived from the lymph node and subsequently expanding within tumor tissue. T-cell repertoire diversity in tumors was found to be lower than in lymph nodes but higher than in nontumor tissue, and preferential V and J gene usage was observed. Rather than being directly demonstrated, the conclusion that tumor T cells originate in lymph nodes was presented as consistent with a hypothesis. In luminal-like breast cancer, tumor and nontumor tissue repertoires resembled each other significantly more than in basal-like breast cancer.

The instrument given in TCRdb is Illumina HiSeq 2000. Multiplex PCR amplification was used to build the TCR beta chain libraries. High-throughput sequencing was used to analyze the amplified TCR beta chain products. In-frame beta chains were kept once TCRdb had trimmed the public reads at Q25 with fastp and called clones with MiXCR. Entries that share a CDR3 protein sequence are merged under the most common genes and DNA. This sample holds roughly 120,000 distinct CDR3 sequences; around 20% were observed only once. Clones ranked in the top ten supply more than 3% of the sample. Lymph node samples were obtained from the axillary draining lymph nodes of breast cancer patients. At least ten counts were recorded for this clonotype. Its antigen remains unidentified. It has no much larger one-base neighbor in the sample; base qualities were not kept. Sequencing was carried out using axillary lymph node tissue. The clonotype comes from a female donor with breast cancer. Some clones in this sample may be carry-over from other donors' samples.

In nucleotides, the sequence is TGTGCCATCAGCCCAGGACAGGGACCAGATACGCAGTATTTT. Protein translation: CAISPGQGPDTQYF. The chain is encoded by TRBV10-3 joined to TRBJ2-3, and 8 bases in between align with TRBD1. According to the germline V gene, CDR1 reads ENHRY and CDR2 reads SYGVKD. Its CDR3 holds 14 amino acids, cysteine through phenylalanine. This entry keeps only the CDR3 DNA: 42 bases, framed from base 1. Compared with germline, V lacks 6 bases and J lacks 4 bases; bases without a gene match: 6.